This T cell receptor beta chain was captured by sequencing in a study of blood T cells in healthy people across ages. About the study: Per two T cells, about one barcoded beta molecule was captured through template switching.

The J segment lost 0 bases and the V segment lost 5 bases, leaving 7 bases of the junction unmatched. This CDR3 region has 16 residues. Next came a second PCR, run for roughly 7 to 12 cycles, which used a sample-barcoded 5' primer along with a J-beta primer mix. From the 5' RACE reads, TCRdb called clonotypes with MiXCR, one entry per CDR3 protein. The sample contains about 1,500,000 distinct CDR3 sequences, roughly 28% of which appear only once. It was ten milliliters of peripheral blood that were drawn from each donor. Sequencing was performed on blood. The genes are TRBV12-3 or TRBV12-4 and TRBJ1-3; 7 bases are shared with TRBD1. The receptor was derived from a woman aged 25 to 39 in good health. This CDR3 is CASSPRQGRSGNTIYF. CDR3 nucleotides: TGTGCCAGCAGTCCCCGACAGGGACGCTCTGGAAACACCATATATTTT.